One sample yielded the 31 T cell receptor beta chains listed below, sequenced in a study of spatial heterogeneity in lung cancer. Noted time point: sample taken at primary tumor resection. MiXCR was run by TCRdb on the 5' RACE reads, yielding one entry per CDR3 protein. Of about 3,000 distinct CDR3 sequences listed, about 6% are singletons. The antigens for these receptors are not known. General study findings and limits: Counts of expanded alpha and beta TCRs within tumors tracked the tumor nonsynonymous mutation count.

The sample in question was lung tumor tissue, obtained at surgery. The receptors stem from a male donor with early-stage non-small cell lung cancer.

This clonotype was observed at least ten times. The chain carries TRBV12-3 or TRBV12-4 and TRBJ2-6, with D perhaps TRBD2 (5 bases). The CDR3 extends over 15 amino acids. Trimming removed 7 bases from V and 0 bases from J, with 10 bases in between. CDR3 nucleotide sequence: TGTGCCAGCACGACGGGGAGCTCTGGGGCCAACGTCCTGACTTTC. Its protein product is CASTTGSSGANVLTF.

This clonotype is judged medium-sized. The chain couples TRBV18 to TRBJ1-2, with 9 positions matching TRBD1. Germline assignment: CDR1 KGHSH and CDR2 LQKENI. The CDR3 loop spans 16 amino acids. The junction had 9 bases not matched to a gene; V was cut back by 3 bases and J by 4 bases. The CDR3: CASSPDRGRSVYGYTF. The CDR3, as DNA: TGTGCCAGCTCACCGGACAGGGGTCGTTCCGTCTATGGCTACACCTTC. The full variable domain, rest sourced from reference TRBV18 and TRBJ1-2, is NAGVMQNPRHLVRRRGQEARLRCSPMKGHSHVYWYRQLPEEGLKFMVYLQKENIIDESGMPKERFSAEFPKEGPSILRIQQVVRGDSAAYFCASSPDRGRSVYGYTFGSGTRLTVV.

The table lists this clonotype with a few counts. This chain uses TRBV7-9 with TRBJ1-5; a possible D gene is TRBD1 (5 bases). The CDR3 consists of 13 residues. CDR1 is SEHNR, CDR2 FQNEAQ, per germline (reference sequence). V lost 8 bases and J 2 bases, leaving 10 bases between the germline ends. The CDR3 region is CASGRGGNQPQHF. Here the CDR3 DNA reads TGTGCCAGCGGGAGGGGAGGCAATCAGCCCCAGCATTTT.

In this sample, this clonotype is medium-sized. The V and J genes are TRBV6-1 and TRBJ1-1; D gene uncertain. CDR3 length: 11 amino acids. CDR1 and CDR2 from the germline V gene are MNHNS and SASEGT. V was cut by 1 base and J by 4 bases, with 1 base left in between. CDR3 residues: CASSEVTEAFF. Here the CDR3 DNA reads TGTGCCAGCAGTGAAGTCACTGAAGCTTTCTTT.

By share, this clonotype counts as medium-sized (0.01 to 0.1%). The rearrangement uses TRBV7-2 and TRBJ1-4, with a weak D call TRBD1 (5 bases). The CDR3 is 13 residues long. Germline V lookup: CDR1 SGHTA, CDR2 FQGNSA. V gave up 6 bases and J gave up 8 bases, with 13 bases separating them. The CDR3 coding sequence is TGTGCCAGCAGAGGGGCGGTTGGCGAAAAACTGTTTTTT. Its translation: CASRGAVGEKLFF.

This clonotype is large in the sample. The chain joins TRBV6-5 to TRBJ2-6; D may be TRBD1 (5 bases). With 2 bases removed from V and 2 bases from J, the gap between germline ends came to 10 bases. The CDR3 extends over 16 amino acids. Looked up from germline, CDR1 is MNHEY and CDR2 is SVGAGI. In nucleotides, the CDR3 is TGTGCCAGCAGTTACGAAACAGGAGCTGGGGCCAACGTCCTGACTTTC. Translating gives CASSYETGAGANVLTF.

This clonotype is medium-sized within its sample. This CDR3 is CASSYGQGIGNGYTF. The CDR3 DNA follows: TGTGCCAGCAGTTACGGACAGGGTATAGGGAATGGCTACACCTTC. The chain combines TRBV6-5 with TRBJ1-2; 8 bases align to TRBD1. Germline V lookup: CDR1 MNHEY, CDR2 SVGAGI. The V and J ends lost 2 bases and 6 bases, in that order; junction bases with no gene match: 8. This CDR3 region has 15 residues.

By share, this clonotype counts as medium-sized (0.01 to 0.1%). The chain links TRBV12-3 or TRBV12-4 to TRBJ2-3, with D uncertain. There are 14 residues in the CDR3. Trimming cost V 7 bases and J 3 bases, with 14 bases left between them. This chain's CDR3 is CASKEGVGTDTQYF. The CDR3 DNA reads as TGTGCCAGCAAAGAAGGCGTGGGGACAGATACGCAGTATTTT.

This clonotype is medium-sized in the sample. This chain joins TRBV7-7 and TRBJ2-5; no clear D. Trimming took off 4 bases at V and 7 bases at J, with 7 bases between the two ends. The CDR3 extends over 11 amino acids. Per the germline V gene, CDR1 is SSHAT and CDR2 is FNYEAQ (reference sequence). This CDR3 reads CASSSSGTQYF. The CDR3 bases are TGTGCCAGCAGCTCCTCCGGGACCCAGTACTTC.

CDR3: CSYAEGLAGTEETQYF. The CDR3 DNA follows: TGCAGCTACGCAGAGGGACTAGCGGGAACTGAAGAGACCCAGTACTTC. This chain links TRBV29-1 with TRBJ2-5; 13 nucleotides agree with TRBD2. CDR3 length equals 16 residues. V lost 8 bases, J lost 3 bases, and 12 bases stayed unmatched. CDR1 SQVTM and CDR2 ANQGSEA come from the germline V gene.

This clonotype is judged medium-sized. The chain joins TRBV27 to TRBJ2-5; TRBD1 agrees at 7 bases. The CDR3 length is 15 residues. J lost 3 bases, V lost 4 bases, and 8 bases had no gene match. Germline V CDR1 and CDR2: MNHEY, SMNVEV (reference sequence). The CDR3 reads CASSSPGTAKETQYF. The CDR3 nucleotides read TGTGCCAGCAGTTCCCCCGGGACAGCTAAAGAGACCCAGTACTTC.

Within the sample, this clonotype is medium-sized. The chain carries TRBV12-3 or TRBV12-4 and TRBJ2-6; D gene uncertain. CDR3 length equals 16 residues. The ends were cut back, 6 bases at V and 3 bases at J, with 15 bases in the middle. CDR3 loop: CASSPGGRVGANVLTF. CDR3 coding DNA: TGTGCCAGCAGCCCCGGCGGAAGGGTTGGGGCCAACGTCCTGACTTTC.

This clonotype has a handful of counts. This CDR3 reads CASSWGLLTDTQYF. The CDR3 DNA reads as TGTGCCAGCAGCTGGGGACTGTTGACAGATACGCAGTATTTT. This rearrangement joins TRBV7-2 to TRBJ2-3, with a possible D match to TRBD2 (6 bases). Germline V gives CDR1 SGHTA, CDR2 FQGNSA. V was cut by 4 bases and J by 3 bases, with 11 bases left in between. This CDR3 is 14 amino acids long.

By its share, this clonotype is medium-sized. The rearrangement links TRBV20-1 to TRBJ2-3, with D uncertain. Germline CDR1 is DFQATT and CDR2 is SNEGSKA (reference sequence). V dropped 5 bases and J dropped 0 bases, with 9 bases sitting between them. The CDR3 spans 13 residues. CDR3 amino acids: CSAPLLSTDTQYF. Here the CDR3 DNA reads TGCAGTGCTCCCCTGCTGAGCACAGATACGCAGTATTTT.

Judged by abundance, this clonotype is medium-sized. The chain uses TRBV6-6 and TRBJ2-7, with D perhaps TRBD1 (5 bases). The CDR3 is made up of 12 amino acids. CDR1 MNHNY and CDR2 SVGAGI come from the germline V gene (reference sequence). The germline V and J ends were trimmed by 8 bases and 7 bases, with 15 bases remaining between them. This chain's CDR3 is CASSQGMREQYF. As DNA, the CDR3 is TGTGCCAGCTCCCAGGGAATGAGGGAGCAGTACTTC.

This clonotype is medium-sized by share. The genes are TRBV12-3 or TRBV12-4 and TRBJ2-1, with 11 bases identical to TRBD2. After removal of 2 bases from V and 15 bases from J, the junction contained 12 bases not matched to a gene. The CDR3 consists of 15 residues. The DNA of the CDR3 is TGTGCCAGCAGTTTATCCCCTAGCGGGAGGAAAGAACCGTTCTTC. It yields the protein CASSLSPSGRKEPFF.

By share, this clonotype counts as medium-sized. This rearrangement joins TRBV5-6 to TRBJ2-3; 7 nucleotides match TRBD1. The germline V gene encodes CDR1 SGHDT and CDR2 YYEEEE. This CDR3 contains 15 residues. Trimming at V came to 4 bases and at J to 1 base, leaving 6 bases not matched to a gene. The CDR3 DNA sequence: TGTGCCAGCAGCCACGACAGGGACGGCACAGATACGCAGTATTTT. This encodes CASSHDRDGTDTQYF.

The V call is TRBV27, the J call TRBJ1-1; TRBD1 is a possible D gene (5 bases). Trimming shortened V by 1 base and J by 11 bases, and 11 bases separated the two germline ends. The CDR3 spans 12 residues. In germline, CDR1 is MNHEY, CDR2 SMNVEV (reference sequence). The CDR3 spells CASSLWGVSAFF. CDR3 nucleotides: TGTGCCAGCAGTTTATGGGGGGTCTCGGCTTTCTTT.

CDR3 nucleotide sequence: TGTGCCAGCAGTGAAACTTACCCGGGAGGCTACACCTTC. Amino acids: CASSETYPGGYTF. The chain combines TRBV2 with TRBJ1-2; D is unresolved. CDR3 length: 13 amino acids. V was clipped by 2 bases and J by 8 bases, with 12 bases between them. From germline, CDR1 is SNHLY and CDR2 FYNNEI.

In this sample, this clonotype is medium-sized. The chain joins TRBV5-1 to TRBJ2-1; no clear D gene. The germline V and J ends were trimmed by 0 bases and 4 bases, with 14 bases remaining between them. Germline V gene sequence: CDR1 SGHRS, CDR2 YFSETQ. This CDR3 comprises 16 residues. The CDR3 DNA sequence: TGCGCCAGCAGCTTGGCCAATCGGACCTTTTACAATGAGCAGTTCTTC. This gives the protein CASSLANRTFYNEQFF.

In its sample, this clonotype is medium-sized. This chain uses TRBV11-2 with TRBJ2-1; D remains unclear. The CDR3 length is 13 residues. Germline CDR1 and CDR2: SGHAT and FQNNGV. The ends were cut back, 0 bases at V and 6 bases at J, with 6 bases in the middle. In nucleotides, the CDR3 is TGTGCCAGCAGCTTAGATTTAACCAATGAGCAGTTCTTC. It translates to CASSLDLTNEQFF.

Judged by abundance, this clonotype is medium-sized. J is TRBJ2-5 and V is TRBV7-2; D possibly corresponds to TRBD2 (7 bases). The CDR3 is 15 amino acids. V shed 6 bases and J shed 5 bases, with 19 bases lying between them. The germline CDR1 and CDR2 sequences are SGHTA and FQGNSA. Here the CDR3 reads CASRSQGGAGETQYF. For the CDR3, the DNA is TGTGCCAGCAGATCGCAAGGGGGGGCTGGGGAGACCCAGTACTTC.

This clonotype counts as medium-sized. The CDR3 reads CASTKSGAPSSYEQYF. CDR3 in DNA: TGTGCCAGCACGAAGAGCGGGGCCCCTAGCTCCTACGAGCAGTACTTC. The chain couples TRBV6-1 to TRBJ2-7, with 7 positions matching TRBD2. The J segment lost 0 bases and the V segment lost 7 bases, leaving 12 bases of the junction unmatched. The CDR3 is 16 residues long. The germline gives CDR1 MNHNS, CDR2 SASEGT.

A few counts support this clonotype. J is TRBJ1-4 and V is TRBV2, with no clear D. Trimming cost V 3 bases and J 8 bases, with 13 bases left between them. CDR3 length: 14 amino acids. The V gene's germline CDR1 is SNHLY and CDR2 FYNNEI. The CDR3 is CASSDPGRREKLFF. Written as DNA, the CDR3 is TGTGCCAGCAGTGACCCCGGGAGGAGGGAAAAACTGTTTTTT.

This clonotype has only a few counts. V and J are TRBV5-5 and TRBJ2-7, with 8 bases that match TRBD1. This CDR3 region has 14 residues. V gave up 5 bases and J gave up 2 bases; unmatched junction bases: 6. Germline V lookup: CDR1 SGHKS, CDR2 YYEKEE (reference sequence). CDR3 protein: CASREPGGPYEQYF. The CDR3 nucleotides are TGTGCCAGCAGAGAGCCAGGGGGCCCCTACGAGCAGTACTTC.

Judged by abundance, this clonotype is medium-sized (0.01 to 0.1%). In DNA, the CDR3 is TGTGCCATCAGTGAGTCGGAGGGAGCAGGGTCTGGGAATGAAAAACTGTTTTTT. The encoded protein is CAISESEGAGSGNEKLFF. The V gene is TRBV10-3, the J gene TRBJ1-4; perhaps TRBD1 as D (5 bases). Germline V CDR1 and CDR2: ENHRY, SYGVKD. Between the trimmed V and J ends, which lost 0 bases and 5 bases, there was a span of 19 bases. The CDR3 runs to 18 residues.

This clonotype is termed medium-sized. V and J are TRBV28 and TRBJ1-5; the D gene is possibly TRBD1 (6 bases). V shed 8 bases and J shed 1 base, with 15 bases lying between them. CDR1 is MDHEN and CDR2 is SYDVKM in the germline V gene. This CDR3 is 15 amino acids long. The CDR3 reads CASQTGGISNQPQHF. The DNA for the CDR3 is TGTGCCAGCCAGACAGGTGGGATAAGCAATCAGCCCCAGCATTTT.

This clonotype rates as medium-sized (0.01 to 0.1%). The chain couples TRBV11-2 to TRBJ2-5; 10 positions match TRBD2. In germline, CDR1 is SGHAT, CDR2 FQNNGV. The CDR3 has 16 residues. The trim removed 1 base at V and 4 bases at J, leaving 6 bases unmatched. CDR3 protein: CASSLGAGGGRETQYF. The CDR3, as DNA: TGTGCCAGCAGCTTAGGAGCGGGAGGGGGTCGAGAGACCCAGTACTTC.

By frequency in the sample, this clonotype is large. The chain has TRBV28 and TRBJ2-7, with 7 bases identical to TRBD1. This CDR3 is 14 amino acids long. Germline loops: CDR1 MDHEN, CDR2 SYDVKM. The J segment lost 5 bases and the V segment lost 5 bases, leaving 9 bases of the junction unmatched. The CDR3 coding sequence is TGTGCCAGCAGTCTCCCCGGGACAGCGCACGAGCAGTACTTC. This codes for CASSLPGTAHEQYF.

In its sample, this clonotype ranks as medium-sized (0.01 to 0.1%). This rearrangement joins TRBV6-6 to TRBJ2-7, with D possibly matching TRBD2 (6 bases). Germline CDR1 MNHNY, CDR2 SVGAGI (reference sequence). The CDR3 covers 15 residues. Deletions cut 6 bases from V and 4 bases from J, with 19 bases between. CDR3 sequence: CASRFLGGSSYEQYF. CDR3 bases: TGTGCCAGCAGATTCCTCGGGGGTAGCTCGTACGAGCAGTACTTC.

In this sample, this clonotype is medium-sized. The chain combines TRBV7-2 with TRBJ2-7; TRBD2 agrees at 9 bases. CDR3 length equals 17 residues. Germline values: CDR1 SGHTA, CDR2 FQGNSA. The V segment lost 2 bases and the J segment 1 base; nucleotides outside the gene matches: 9. CDR3 DNA sequence: TGTGCCAGCAGCTTACTAGCGGGGTCCTGGAGTTCCTACGAGCAGTACTTC. Protein: CASSLLAGSWSSYEQYF. The full variable domain, its missing parts supplied by reference TRBV7-2 and TRBJ2-7, is GAGVSQSPSNKVTEKGKDVELRCDPISGHTALYWYRQSLGQGLEFLIYFQGNSAPDKSGLPSDRFSAERTGGSVSTLTIQRTQQEDSAVYLCASSLLAGSWSSYEQYFGPGTRLTVT.